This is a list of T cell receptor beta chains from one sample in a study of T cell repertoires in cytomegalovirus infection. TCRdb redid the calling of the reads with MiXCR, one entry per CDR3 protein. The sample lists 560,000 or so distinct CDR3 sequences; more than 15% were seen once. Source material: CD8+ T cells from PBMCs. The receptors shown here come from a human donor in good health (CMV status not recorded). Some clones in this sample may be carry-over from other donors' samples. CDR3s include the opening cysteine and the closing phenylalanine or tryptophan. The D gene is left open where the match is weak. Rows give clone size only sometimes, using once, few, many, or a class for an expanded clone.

cdr3_nt: TGCGCCAGCAGCCCATCCGGGACACCGCTATACAATGAGCAGTTCTTC
cdr3_aa: CASSPSGTPLYNEQFF
d_call: .
clone_size: .
j_call: TRBJ2-1
v_call: TRBV4-1

cdr3_nt: TGTGCCAGCAGTTTGACTGCCAGCTCCTACGAGCAGTACTTC
cdr3_aa: CASSLTASSYEQYF
d_call: .
clone_size: many
j_call: TRBJ2-7
v_call: TRBV27

cdr3_nt: TGTGCCAGCAGAGAAGACAGGATACGCTCTGGGGCCAACGTCCTGACTTTC
cdr3_aa: CASREDRIRSGANVLTF
d_call: .
clone_size: few
j_call: TRBJ2-6
v_call: TRBV28

cdr3_nt: TGTGCCAGCAGTGAAGAGCGGTTCCCCTATATAAATGGCTACACCTTC
cdr3_aa: CASSEERFPYINGYTF
d_call: .
clone_size: few
j_call: TRBJ1-2
v_call: TRBV6-1

cdr3_nt: TGTGCCAGCGAAGAGACTAACTACGAGACCCAGTACTTC
cdr3_aa: CASEETNYETQYF
d_call: .
clone_size: many
j_call: TRBJ2-5
v_call: TRBV7-9

cdr3_nt: TGTGCCAGCAGCTCACAGGGCGATGGGGCCAACGTCCTGACTTTC
cdr3_aa: CASSSQGDGANVLTF
d_call: .
clone_size: many
j_call: TRBJ2-6
v_call: TRBV7-8

cdr3_nt: TGTGCCGGAGGGGACTCCGACTATGGCTACACCTTC
cdr3_aa: CAGGDSDYGYTF
d_call: .
clone_size: .
j_call: TRBJ1-2
v_call: TRBV12-3/TRBV12-4

cdr3_nt: TGTGCCAGCAGTGACGTGGTAGGGGAGGTAGTAAATTCACCCCTCCACTTT
cdr3_aa: CASSDVVGEVVNSPLHF
d_call: .
clone_size: many
j_call: TRBJ1-6
v_call: TRBV2

cdr3_nt: TGTGCCTGGAGTATAGGACAGGGACTAGGGGAGACCCAGTACTTC
cdr3_aa: CAWSIGQGLGETQYF
d_call: .
clone_size: .
j_call: TRBJ2-5
v_call: TRBV30

cdr3_nt: TGTGCCAGCAGCCAGGGACTAGCGGTGTACCAAGAGACCCAGTACTTC
cdr3_aa: CASSQGLAVYQETQYF
d_call: TRBD2
clone_size: many
j_call: TRBJ2-5
v_call: TRBV12-3/TRBV12-4

cdr3_nt: TGTGCCAGCAGTCCGAACTCAGAGTACACTGAAGCTTTCTTT
cdr3_aa: CASSPNSEYTEAFF
d_call: .
clone_size: many
j_call: TRBJ1-1
v_call: TRBV12-3/TRBV12-4

cdr3_nt: TGTGCCAGCAGTTTTACCGACAGTGGGGATTCACCCCTCCACTTT
cdr3_aa: CASSFTDSGDSPLHF
d_call: .
clone_size: .
j_call: TRBJ1-6
v_call: TRBV28

cdr3_nt: TGTGCCAGCAGCCCCGGACTAGCGGGGGCCCCTCGGTACAATGAGCAGTTCTTC
cdr3_aa: CASSPGLAGAPRYNEQFF
d_call: TRBD2
clone_size: many
j_call: TRBJ2-1
v_call: TRBV7-8

cdr3_nt: TGTGCCATCAGCGACAGGGACAAAAACTATGGCTACACCTTC
cdr3_aa: CAISDRDKNYGYTF
d_call: TRBD1
clone_size: few
j_call: TRBJ1-2
v_call: TRBV10-3

cdr3_nt: TGTGCCAGCACCGGTAGCGGCACCGGGGAGCTGTTTTTT
cdr3_aa: CASTGSGTGELFF
d_call: .
clone_size: many
j_call: TRBJ2-2
v_call: TRBV7-9

cdr3_nt: TGTGCCAGCAGGGGTAGCGGCGCCCGGACCAATGAGCAGTTCTTC
cdr3_aa: CASRGSGARTNEQFF
d_call: .
clone_size: few
j_call: TRBJ2-1
v_call: TRBV5-6

cdr3_nt: TGTGCCAGCTGGCGACTAGCGGACTCCACAGATACGCAGTATTTT
cdr3_aa: CASWRLADSTDTQYF
d_call: TRBD2
clone_size: .
j_call: TRBJ2-3
v_call: TRBV6-6

cdr3_nt: TGTGCCAGCAGCGCCGGGACAGGGTTAACCGGGGAGCTGTTTTTT
cdr3_aa: CASSAGTGLTGELFF
d_call: TRBD1
clone_size: few
j_call: TRBJ2-2
v_call: TRBV6-1

cdr3_nt: TGCAGTGCTAGAGATCGGAAAAGGGGGACAGATACGCAGTATTTT
cdr3_aa: CSARDRKRGTDTQYF
d_call: .
clone_size: few
j_call: TRBJ2-3
v_call: TRBV20-1

cdr3_nt: TGTGCCAGCAGTTACTATCATGCCTTTGACGGCTACGAGCAGTACTTC
cdr3_aa: CASSYYHAFDGYEQYF
d_call: .
clone_size: many
j_call: TRBJ2-7
v_call: TRBV6-5

cdr3_nt: TGTGCCAGCAGCCTGGAGAGGATGGTTGAGTCCCAGTACTTC
cdr3_aa: CASSLERMVESQYF
d_call: .
clone_size: once
j_call: TRBJ2-5
v_call: TRBV11-2

cdr3_nt: TGTGCCAGCAGTTCGGCGCTAGCGGGGGGCTACACAGATAAGCAGTATTTT
cdr3_aa: CASSSALAGGYTDKQYF
d_call: TRBD2
clone_size: .
j_call: TRBJ2-3
v_call: TRBV11-2

cdr3_nt: TGTGCCAGCAGCCTCATGAGGGGTTCAAGCACCGGGGAGCTGTTTTTT
cdr3_aa: CASSLMRGSSTGELFF
d_call: .
clone_size: many
j_call: TRBJ2-2
v_call: TRBV4-2

cdr3_nt: TGTGCCAGCAGTTTGGACAGGGCGAGGACCGGGGAGCTGTTTTTT
cdr3_aa: CASSLDRARTGELFF
d_call: TRBD1
clone_size: .
j_call: TRBJ2-2
v_call: TRBV27

cdr3_nt: TGTGCCAGCAGCCTGACGGGACTGGCGGTTTACGAGCAGTACTTC
cdr3_aa: CASSLTGLAVYEQYF
d_call: .
clone_size: many
j_call: TRBJ2-7
v_call: TRBV5-6

cdr3_nt: TGTGCCAGCAGTTTCGGATTCGACGAGCAGTACTTC
cdr3_aa: CASSFGFDEQYF
d_call: .
clone_size: many
j_call: TRBJ2-7
v_call: TRBV12-3/TRBV12-4

cdr3_nt: TGTGCCAGCAGTTTACCGGGGATCGGACAGCCCCAGCATTTT
cdr3_aa: CASSLPGIGQPQHF
d_call: .
clone_size: few
j_call: TRBJ1-5
v_call: TRBV27

cdr3_nt: TGTGCCAGCAGCTTAGTAGCCAAAAATCCGGGACCGACAGCGGCCGAGCAGTACTTC
cdr3_aa: CASSLVAKNPGPTAAEQYF
d_call: .
clone_size: many
j_call: TRBJ2-7
v_call: TRBV7-9

cdr3_nt: TGTGCCAGTAGTATACGGCTCCTCTATGGCTACACCTTC
cdr3_aa: CASSIRLLYGYTF
d_call: .
clone_size: .
j_call: TRBJ1-2
v_call: TRBV19

cdr3_nt: TGTGCCAGCAGCTCTGGACAGGCTCCTTATAATTCACCCCTCCACTTT
cdr3_aa: CASSSGQAPYNSPLHF
d_call: TRBD1
clone_size: many
j_call: TRBJ1-6
v_call: TRBV7-9

cdr3_nt: TGCGCCAGCAGCACCGGACAGGGCGATGAGCAGTTCTTC
cdr3_aa: CASSTGQGDEQFF
d_call: TRBD1
clone_size: .
j_call: TRBJ2-1
v_call: TRBV5-1

cdr3_nt: TGTGCCAGCAGCCAAGTCGGCAACCCAAGGGATGGCTACACCTTC
cdr3_aa: CASSQVGNPRDGYTF
d_call: .
clone_size: .
j_call: TRBJ1-2
v_call: TRBV4-2

cdr3_nt: TGCGCCAGCAGCCAAGATGGGCTAGCGGGAATGAATGAGCAGTTCTTC
cdr3_aa: CASSQDGLAGMNEQFF
d_call: TRBD2
clone_size: many
j_call: TRBJ2-1
v_call: TRBV4-1

cdr3_nt: TGTGCCACCAGCAGAGTCCCCAAACCGGCTTACAATGAGCAGTTATTC
cdr3_aa: CATSRVPKPAYNEQLF
d_call: .
clone_size: .
j_call: TRBJ2-1
v_call: TRBV15

cdr3_nt: TGTGCCACCAGTGAAGAGGTCCACGATGAAGCTTTCTTT
cdr3_aa: CATSEEVHDEAFF
d_call: .
clone_size: .
j_call: TRBJ1-1
v_call: TRBV24-1

cdr3_nt: TGTGCCAGCAGTGAATATGGCAGGGGGCGCGAAAAACTGTTTTTT
cdr3_aa: CASSEYGRGREKLFF
d_call: TRBD1
clone_size: .
j_call: TRBJ1-4
v_call: TRBV25-1

cdr3_nt: TGTGCCAGCAGCCAGACGAGGGGAAGGGGAGGTGGCTACACCTTC
cdr3_aa: CASSQTRGRGGGYTF
d_call: .
clone_size: few
j_call: TRBJ1-2
v_call: TRBV5-4

cdr3_nt: TGTGCCAGCAGCTTTCCGGGAGCCCCCAATGAGCAGTTCTTC
cdr3_aa: CASSFPGAPNEQFF
d_call: .
clone_size: many
j_call: TRBJ2-1
v_call: TRBV11-2

cdr3_nt: TGTGCCAGTGGGGGGGCCACTGGGGCCAACGTCCTGACTTTC
cdr3_aa: CASGGATGANVLTF
d_call: .
clone_size: few
j_call: TRBJ2-6
v_call: TRBV9

cdr3_nt: TGTGCCAGCAGTATCGGGTTTTCGTACAATGAGCAGTTCTTC
cdr3_aa: CASSIGFSYNEQFF
d_call: .
clone_size: many
j_call: TRBJ2-1
v_call: TRBV11-2

cdr3_nt: TGTGCCAGCAGATTGGGGCCTGAAGCTTTCTTT
cdr3_aa: CASRLGPEAFF
d_call: .
clone_size: .
j_call: TRBJ1-1
v_call: TRBV7-9

cdr3_nt: TGTGCCAGCAGGGAAGAGGGGGGGGACTATGGCTACACCTTC
cdr3_aa: CASREEGGDYGYTF
d_call: .
clone_size: many
j_call: TRBJ1-2
v_call: TRBV7-8

cdr3_nt: TGTGCCAGCAGCTTTCCCTGGGACCACTCCTACGAGCAGTACTTC
cdr3_aa: CASSFPWDHSYEQYF
d_call: .
clone_size: many
j_call: TRBJ2-7
v_call: TRBV7-9

cdr3_nt: TGTGCCAGCAGCTTATCGAGGAGACAGCAAGGTGTCTACGAGCAGTACTTC
cdr3_aa: CASSLSRRQQGVYEQYF
d_call: .
clone_size: .
j_call: TRBJ2-7
v_call: TRBV13

cdr3_nt: TGTGCCAGTAGTACAAACCAGGGCACCTACGAGCAGTACTTC
cdr3_aa: CASSTNQGTYEQYF
d_call: .
clone_size: many
j_call: TRBJ2-7
v_call: TRBV19

cdr3_nt: TGTGCCAGCAGTTCCTCTAGCGGGAGTCTCGACGAGCAGTACTTC
cdr3_aa: CASSSSSGSLDEQYF
d_call: TRBD2
clone_size: .
j_call: TRBJ2-7
v_call: TRBV27

cdr3_nt: TGTGCCATCAGTTCCGGGGGGCTCCAATGGGGGGAGACCCAGTACTTC
cdr3_aa: CAISSGGLQWGETQYF
d_call: .
clone_size: many
j_call: TRBJ2-5
v_call: TRBV10-3

cdr3_nt: TGTGCCAGCAGCATGAGGGCGGGACTAGCGGGAGAACCCTACTTATCCTACAATGAGCAGTTCTTC
cdr3_aa: CASSMRAGLAGEPYLSYNEQFF
d_call: TRBD2
clone_size: many
j_call: TRBJ2-1
v_call: TRBV7-3

cdr3_nt: TGTGCCAGCAGCTCCGGACACTCGAACACTGAAGCTTTCTTT
cdr3_aa: CASSSGHSNTEAFF
d_call: .
clone_size: few
j_call: TRBJ1-1
v_call: TRBV7-6

cdr3_nt: TGTGACAGCAGTTTGGTGAGGGCTAGTGGGGGGGTTCCGTACAATGAGCAGTTCTTC
cdr3_aa: CDSSLVRASGGVPYNEQFF
d_call: TRBD2
clone_size: .
j_call: TRBJ2-1
v_call: TRBV12-3/TRBV12-4